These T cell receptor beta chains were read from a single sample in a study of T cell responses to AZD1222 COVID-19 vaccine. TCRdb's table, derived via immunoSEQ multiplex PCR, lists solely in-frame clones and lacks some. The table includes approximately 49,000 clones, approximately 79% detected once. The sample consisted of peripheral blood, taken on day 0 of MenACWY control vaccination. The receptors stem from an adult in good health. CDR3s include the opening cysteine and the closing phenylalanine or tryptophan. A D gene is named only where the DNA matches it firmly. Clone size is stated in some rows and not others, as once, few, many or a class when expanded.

CDR3 protein: CASSPFLDANTEAFF
CDR3 DNA: TGCGCCAGCAGTCCTTTCCTGGATGCGAACACTGAAGCTTTCTTT
J gene: TRBJ1-1
clone size: few
D gene: .
V gene: TRBV23-1

CDR3 protein: CASRRSGYRANTGELFF
CDR3 DNA: TGTGCCAGCAGGAGAAGCGGGTATAGGGCCAACACCGGGGAGCTGTTTTTT
J gene: TRBJ2-2
clone size: .
D gene: .
V gene: TRBV21-1

CDR3 protein: CASSLEGHDNEKLFF
CDR3 DNA: TGTGCCAGCAGCTTGGAAGGGCATGATAATGAAAAACTGTTTTTT
J gene: TRBJ1-4
clone size: .
D gene: .
V gene: TRBV11-2

CDR3 protein: CASSIDRGSYNEQFF
CDR3 DNA: TGTGCCAGTAGTATTGACAGGGGGTCCTACAATGAGCAGTTCTTC
J gene: TRBJ2-1
clone size: .
D gene: TRBD1
V gene: TRBV19

CDR3 protein: CASSYSARMGTGELFF
CDR3 DNA: TGTGCCAGCAGTTACTCGGCGAGGATGGGCACCGGGGAGCTGTTTTTT
J gene: TRBJ2-2
clone size: .
D gene: .
V gene: TRBV6-5

CDR3 protein: CASSLGAAYGYTF
CDR3 DNA: TGTGCCAGCAGTCTGGGTGCCGCTTATGGCTACACCTTC
J gene: TRBJ1-2
clone size: .
D gene: .
V gene: TRBV28

CDR3 protein: CASKAGTDTQYF
CDR3 DNA: TGTGCCAGCAAGGCGGGCACAGATACGCAGTATTTT
J gene: TRBJ2-3
clone size: .
D gene: .
V gene: TRBV28

CDR3 protein: CASSEKTRDRGRSTF
CDR3 DNA: TGCGCCAGCAGCGAGAAGACCCGGGACAGGGGCCGATCCACCTTC
J gene: TRBJ1-2
clone size: once
D gene: TRBD1
V gene: TRBV5-1

CDR3 protein: CATSGGQAMNTEAFF
CDR3 DNA: TGTGCCACCAGCGGGGGACAGGCGATGAACACTGAAGCTTTCTTT
J gene: TRBJ1-1
clone size: .
D gene: TRBD1
V gene: TRBV15

CDR3 protein: CASSSVLAGQETQYF
CDR3 DNA: TGTGCCAGCAGTTCGGTGCTAGCGGGGCAAGAGACCCAGTACTTC
J gene: TRBJ2-5
clone size: .
D gene: TRBD2
V gene: TRBV28

CDR3 protein: CASSLRGNTEAFF
CDR3 DNA: TGTGCCAGCAGTCTCAGGGGGAACACTGAAGCTTTCTTT
J gene: TRBJ1-1
clone size: .
D gene: .
V gene: TRBV12-3/TRBV12-4

CDR3 protein: CASSLIGGLEETQYF
CDR3 DNA: TGTGCCAGCAGTTTAATCGGGGGGCTAGAGGAGACCCAGTACTTC
J gene: TRBJ2-5
clone size: .
D gene: .
V gene: TRBV27

CDR3 protein: CASSLVEGRETQYF
CDR3 DNA: TGTGCCAGCAGCTTAGTGGAGGGGAGGGAGACCCAGTACTTC
J gene: TRBJ2-5
clone size: .
D gene: .
V gene: TRBV7-9

CDR3 protein: CASSQDRGTQDTEAFF
CDR3 DNA: TGCGCCAGCAGCCAAGATAGGGGGACTCAGGACACTGAAGCTTTCTTT
J gene: TRBJ1-1
clone size: .
D gene: .
V gene: TRBV4-1

CDR3 protein: CASSPLSAGGGDTQYF
CDR3 DNA: TGTGCCAGCAGCCCTCTCTCAGCGGGAGGCGGGGATACGCAGTATTTT
J gene: TRBJ2-3
clone size: .
D gene: TRBD2
V gene: TRBV4-2

CDR3 protein: CASSSPGLVSYEQYF
CDR3 DNA: TGTGCCAGCAGTTCCCCGGGACTAGTTTCCTACGAGCAGTACTTC
J gene: TRBJ2-7
clone size: once
D gene: TRBD2
V gene: TRBV6-6

CDR3 protein: CASSQRGDRAIQPQHF
CDR3 DNA: TGCGCCAGCAGCCAGAGGGGCGACAGGGCTATTCAGCCCCAGCATTTT
J gene: TRBJ1-5
clone size: few
D gene: TRBD1
V gene: TRBV4-1

CDR3 protein: CASTNWGRLNQPQHF
CDR3 DNA: TGTGCCAGTACCAATTGGGGACGCCTCAATCAGCCCCAGCATTTT
J gene: TRBJ1-5
clone size: .
D gene: .
V gene: TRBV19

CDR3 protein: CASSPPGQREAFF
CDR3 DNA: TGTGCCAGCTCACCACCGGGACAGCGCGAAGCTTTCTTT
J gene: TRBJ1-1
clone size: few
D gene: TRBD1
V gene: TRBV18

CDR3 protein: CASSQGREVDEQYF
CDR3 DNA: TGTGCCAGCAGCCAAGGTCGGGAAGTGGACGAGCAGTACTTC
J gene: TRBJ2-7
clone size: .
D gene: .
V gene: TRBV3-1/TRBV3-2

CDR3 protein: CASSGINGANEQFF
CDR3 DNA: TGCGCCAGCAGTGGGATCAACGGGGCCAATGAGCAGTTCTTC
J gene: TRBJ2-1
clone size: .
D gene: .
V gene: TRBV5-1

CDR3 protein: CASSQGRGGRYGYTF
CDR3 DNA: TGTGCCAGCAGCCAGGGCCGGGGGGGCCGCTATGGCTACACCTTC
J gene: TRBJ1-2
clone size: .
D gene: .
V gene: TRBV3-1/TRBV3-2

CDR3 protein: CASSLETGGTEAFF
CDR3 DNA: TGTGCCAGCAGCCTAGAAACAGGGGGCACTGAAGCTTTCTTT
J gene: TRBJ1-1
clone size: .
D gene: TRBD1
V gene: TRBV9

CDR3 protein: CASSWGLGVGTEAFF
CDR3 DNA: TGTGCCAGTAGTTGGGGCTTGGGGGTTGGGACTGAAGCTTTCTTT
J gene: TRBJ1-1
clone size: .
D gene: .
V gene: TRBV19

CDR3 protein: CSARSVNTQYF
CDR3 DNA: TGCAGTGCTAGGTCGGTGAATACGCAGTATTTT
J gene: TRBJ2-3
clone size: .
D gene: .
V gene: TRBV20-1

CDR3 protein: CATSRDEFGQRPQPQHF
CDR3 DNA: TGTGCCACCAGCAGAGATGAGTTCGGACAGAGGCCTCAGCCCCAGCATTTT
J gene: TRBJ1-5
clone size: .
D gene: .
V gene: TRBV15

CDR3 protein: CASSRGPVEAFF
CDR3 DNA: TGTGCCAGCAGTCGGGGACCAGTTGAAGCTTTCTTT
J gene: TRBJ1-1
clone size: .
D gene: .
V gene: TRBV14

CDR3 protein: CASSYSSQGGGGELFF
CDR3 DNA: TGTGCCAGCAGTTACTCGAGTCAGGGGGGAGGCGGGGAGCTGTTTTTT
J gene: TRBJ2-2
clone size: once
D gene: .
V gene: TRBV6-6

CDR3 protein: CATGTGIAGVQETQYF
CDR3 DNA: TGCGCCACCGGAACTGGGATAGCGGGGGTCCAAGAGACCCAGTACTTC
J gene: TRBJ2-5
clone size: medium-sized
D gene: TRBD2
V gene: TRBV5-1

CDR3 protein: CASRLAGGLYEQYF
CDR3 DNA: TGTGCCAGCAGACTAGCGGGAGGGCTCTACGAGCAGTACTTC
J gene: TRBJ2-7
clone size: .
D gene: TRBD2
V gene: TRBV27

CDR3 protein: CASSEARTGQPQHF
CDR3 DNA: TGTGCCAGCAGTGAAGCGAGGACGGGACAGCCCCAGCATTTT
J gene: TRBJ1-5
clone size: .
D gene: .
V gene: TRBV6-1

CDR3 protein: CASSSLSYEQYF
CDR3 DNA: TGTGCCAGCAGCTCGCTCTCCTACGAGCAGTACTTC
J gene: TRBJ2-7
clone size: .
D gene: .
V gene: TRBV5-4

CDR3 protein: CASSQLNVQDYGYTF
CDR3 DNA: TGCGCCAGCAGCCAACTTAATGTTCAAGACTATGGCTACACCTTC
J gene: TRBJ1-2
clone size: .
D gene: .
V gene: TRBV4-1

CDR3 protein: CASSEIKKTTEAFF
CDR3 DNA: TGTGCCAGCAGTGAGATCAAAAAGACCACTGAAGCTTTCTTT
J gene: TRBJ1-1
clone size: .
D gene: .
V gene: TRBV6-1

CDR3 protein: CASSDEGTTPLHF
CDR3 DNA: TGTGCCAGCAGTGACGAGGGAACGACACCCCTCCACTTT
J gene: TRBJ1-6
clone size: once
D gene: .
V gene: TRBV6-1

CDR3 protein: CASSRDVNPEKLFF
CDR3 DNA: TGTGCCAGCAGCCGGGACGTAAATCCGGAAAAACTGTTTTTT
J gene: TRBJ1-4
clone size: .
D gene: .
V gene: TRBV5-5

CDR3 protein: CASSEEDSSGNTIYF
CDR3 DNA: TGTGCCAGCAGTGAAGAGGACAGCTCTGGAAACACCATATATTTT
J gene: TRBJ1-3
clone size: medium-sized
D gene: .
V gene: TRBV6-1

CDR3 protein: CASSYEGFGYTF
CDR3 DNA: TGTGCCAGCAGCTACGAAGGGTTCGGCTACACCTTC
J gene: TRBJ1-2
clone size: .
D gene: .
V gene: TRBV9

CDR3 protein: CSVDTSGSKMGGQFF
CDR3 DNA: TGCAGCGTTGATACTAGCGGGAGTAAAATGGGGGGCCAGTTCTTC
J gene: TRBJ2-1
clone size: .
D gene: TRBD2
V gene: TRBV29-1

CDR3 protein: CASSLVYGNYGYTF
CDR3 DNA: TGTGCCAGCAGTTTAGTATACGGGAACTATGGCTACACCTTC
J gene: TRBJ1-2
clone size: .
D gene: .
V gene: TRBV27

CDR3 protein: CSVEVKPNTEAFF
CDR3 DNA: TGCAGCGTTGAAGTGAAGCCGAACACTGAAGCTTTCTTT
J gene: TRBJ1-1
clone size: .
D gene: .
V gene: TRBV29-1

CDR3 protein: CASSVQGASGNQPQHF
CDR3 DNA: TGTGCCAGCAGTGTACAGGGGGCGAGTGGCAATCAGCCCCAGCATTTT
J gene: TRBJ1-5
clone size: few
D gene: TRBD1
V gene: TRBV6-1

CDR3 protein: CASSTQAEAFF
CDR3 DNA: TGTGCCAGTAGCACACAGGCTGAAGCTTTCTTT
J gene: TRBJ1-1
clone size: few
D gene: .
V gene: TRBV19

CDR3 protein: CASIAGENAYTGELFF
CDR3 DNA: TGTGCCAGTATTGCAGGGGAAAACGCGTACACCGGGGAGCTGTTTTTT
J gene: TRBJ2-2
clone size: .
D gene: .
V gene: TRBV19

CDR3 protein: CASSVGGFDSPLHF
CDR3 DNA: TGTGCCAGCAGCGTCGGGGGATTCGATTCACCCCTCCACTTT
J gene: TRBJ1-6
clone size: .
D gene: .
V gene: TRBV9

CDR3 protein: CASSLEGTGGTEAFF
CDR3 DNA: TGCGCCAGCAGCTTGGAAGGGACAGGGGGCACTGAAGCTTTCTTT
J gene: TRBJ1-1
clone size: medium-sized
D gene: TRBD1
V gene: TRBV5-1

CDR3 protein: CASSLPEPYGYTF
CDR3 DNA: TGTGCCAGCAGCTTGCCGGAGCCTTATGGCTACACCTTC
J gene: TRBJ1-2
clone size: .
D gene: .
V gene: TRBV5-6

CDR3 protein: CPTRRQAPSGRVVPQETQYF
CDR3 DNA: TGCCCCACCCGCCGCCAGGCCCCTAGCGGGAGGGTCGTACCACAAGAGACCCAGTACTTC
J gene: TRBJ2-5
clone size: .
D gene: TRBD2
V gene: TRBV4-1

CDR3 protein: CASSVGTGPNQPQHF
CDR3 DNA: TGTGCCAGCAGCGTAGGGACAGGGCCTAATCAGCCCCAGCATTTT
J gene: TRBJ1-5
clone size: .
D gene: TRBD1
V gene: TRBV9

CDR3 protein: CASRRDRGEGYF
CDR3 DNA: TGTGCCAGCAGGAGGGACAGGGGGGAGGGGTACTTC
J gene: TRBJ2-5
clone size: .
D gene: TRBD1
V gene: TRBV12-3/TRBV12-4

CDR3 protein: CASSPPYSDSPLHF
CDR3 DNA: TGTGCCAGCAGCCCACCTTATTCCGATTCACCCCTCCACTTT
J gene: TRBJ1-6
clone size: .
D gene: .
V gene: TRBV4-2

CDR3 protein: CASSFTDRRNTEAFF
CDR3 DNA: TGTGCCAGCAGTTTTACAGATCGAAGGAACACTGAAGCTTTCTTT
J gene: TRBJ1-1
clone size: .
D gene: .
V gene: TRBV27

CDR3 protein: CASSWDRRTYGYTF
CDR3 DNA: TGTGCCAGCAGTTGGGACAGGCGCACCTATGGCTACACCTTC
J gene: TRBJ1-2
clone size: .
D gene: TRBD1
V gene: TRBV6-5

CDR3 protein: CASSLRSGRSGVSTDTQYF
CDR3 DNA: TGCGCCAGCAGCTTGAGATCTGGCCGGTCGGGAGTCAGCACAGATACGCAGTATTTT
J gene: TRBJ2-3
clone size: .
D gene: .
V gene: TRBV5-1

CDR3 protein: CASSERGDGTYGYTF
CDR3 DNA: TGTGCCAGCAGCGAGAGGGGGGACGGAACCTATGGCTACACCTTC
J gene: TRBJ1-2
clone size: .
D gene: .
V gene: TRBV9

CDR3 protein: CASSSGAEQYF
CDR3 DNA: TGTGCCAGCAGCTCGGGGGCTGAGCAGTACTTC
J gene: TRBJ2-7
clone size: medium-sized
D gene: .
V gene: TRBV9